The 9 T cell receptor beta chains given below trace back to one sample, sequenced in a study of shared clonotypes between healthy human individuals. Data came from immunoSEQ multiplex PCR; TCRdb stores just in-frame clones and leaves some out. The table shows millions of clones, with just over 90% occurring only once. The sample comprised naive CD4+ T cells sorted from blood. Subset of the sample: CD45RA+ positively selected. These receptors all stem from a young man in good health.

V and J are TRBV30 and TRBJ2-6; a possible D gene is TRBD2 (6 bases). The CDR3 has 14 amino acids. Per the germline V gene, CDR1 is GTSNPN and CDR2 is SVGIG (reference sequence). V was cut by 7 bases and J by 0 bases, with 10 bases left in between. The CDR3 is CALSGDSGANVLTF. The CDR3 bases are TGTGCCTTGTCGGGAGACTCTGGGGCCAACGTCCTGACTTTC.

The CDR3 nucleotides read TGTGCCAGTAGTAGCCAGGGAATCGGCAATCAGCCCCAGCATTTT. Its protein product is CASSSQGIGNQPQHF. The gene calls are TRBV19 and TRBJ1-5; weak D call: TRBD1 (5 bases). The CDR3 is 15 amino acids. Trimming took off 4 bases at V and 2 bases at J, with 12 bases between the two ends. CDR1 and CDR2 (germline): LNHDA, SQIVND (reference sequence).

As to this clone: Other nucleotide sequences in the sample specify the same CDR3. The chain carries TRBV5-1 and TRBJ2-1; 7 nucleotides match TRBD2. Trimming removed 0 bases from V and 0 bases from J; junction bases left unmatched: 0. Per germline, CDR1 SGHRS and CDR2 YFSETQ. This CDR3 is built from 15 residues. CDR3 residues: CASSLGTSSYNEQFF. CDR3 DNA: TGCGCCAGCAGCTTGGGGACTAGCTCCTACAATGAGCAGTTCTTC.

The V and J genes are TRBV6-5 and TRBJ1-2, with D uncertain. Trimming took off 0 bases at V and 0 bases at J, with 5 bases between the two ends. The CDR3 is 14 amino acids. The germline CDR1 and CDR2 sequences are MNHEY and SVGAGI. The CDR3 sequence: CASSYSQTNYGYTF. CDR3 DNA sequence: TGTGCCAGCAGTTACTCGCAGACTAACTATGGCTACACCTTC.

The chain couples TRBV10-1 to TRBJ2-5; D remains ambiguous. Between the trimmed V and J ends, which lost 2 bases and 2 bases, there was a span of 15 bases. Germline CDR1 is WNHNN and CDR2 is SYGVQD (reference sequence). The CDR3 loop spans 16 amino acids. CDR3 residues: CASSESMGIGQETQYF. The DNA of the CDR3 is TGCGCCAGCAGTGAGAGTATGGGGATAGGACAAGAGACCCAGTACTTC.

The chain couples TRBV5-4 to TRBJ2-1; weak D call: TRBD1 (5 bases). V was pared by 2 bases and J by 0 bases, with 9 bases between. The CDR3 has 15 residues. Looked up from germline, CDR1 is SGHNT and CDR2 is YYREEE (reference sequence). CDR3 in DNA: TGTGCCAGCAGCTTCAGGGTTGGCTCCTACAATGAGCAGTTCTTC. Protein sequence: CASSFRVGSYNEQFF.

The chain recombines TRBV28 with TRBJ1-3, with 7 bases that match TRBD1. Germline V gene lookup returns CDR1 MDHEN and CDR2 SYDVKM. The V and J ends lost 2 bases and 1 base, in that order; junction bases with no gene match: 8. The CDR3 totals 17 residues. The CDR3 protein is CASSLMTGSLSGNTIYF. The DNA for the CDR3 is TGTGCCAGCAGTTTAATGACAGGGTCCCTTTCTGGAAACACCATATATTTT.

This clone showed up just once. This sequence joins TRBV7-2 and TRBJ2-3; a possible D gene is TRBD1 (6 bases). V gave up 6 bases and J gave up 0 bases, with 25 bases separating them. Germline assignment: CDR1 SGHTA and CDR2 FQGNSA. The CDR3 covers 19 residues. The CDR3: CASRGNRVAGILSTDTQYF. DNA for the CDR3: TGTGCCAGCAGGGGGAACAGGGTAGCCGGGATCTTAAGCACAGATACGCAGTATTTT.

The chain recombines TRBV4-3 with TRBJ2-7; TRBD2 might be the D (5 bases). The CDR3 length is 15 residues. The V end was cut by 1 base, the J end by 1 base, with 11 bases between. Germline assignment: CDR1 LGHNA and CDR2 YSLEER. DNA for the CDR3: TGCGCCAGCAGCCAAGTCTGGGCGGGTTCCTACGAGCAGTACTTC. Translation: CASSQVWAGSYEQYF.